Described below is a single T cell receptor (beta chain) sequence and its context. Its antigen target is currently unknown. Per-base qualities were not stored, and no clone one base away is much larger. These data come from a study of T cell responses to AZD1222 COVID-19 vaccine (dated by TCRdb to the early 2020s). Background on the whole study: Because spike-specific TCR depth and breadth did not differ between the two schedules, AZD1222 recipients who got a second dose at roughly 4 weeks were pooled with those who got a second dose at roughly 12 weeks. A total of 230 or so trial participants underwent TCR sequencing, of whom nearly 210 received two doses of AZD1222 and about 26 received two doses of the MenACWY control vaccine. Enrollment into the trials was organized by age into subgroups of 18-55, 56-69 and 70-plus years, and those subgroups contained roughly 160, 29 and 62 TCR-sequenced participants, respectively. On the study overall, not on this receptor specifically: A significant rise in spike-specific TCR breadth and depth was observed after two AZD1222 doses relative to day 0 and relative to MenACWY recipients. Conclusions about previously exposed vaccinees are limited because only six or seven AZD1222 recipients were SARS-CoV-2 seropositive at baseline. Participants were mostly white British and included more females than males, and it was suggested by the authors that clonal diversity may have been underestimated. CD4 TCRs associated with the vaccine covered the entire spike protein, and the dominant responses were in regions 160-218 and 743-854. Reportedly, close to half of the unique spike-specific TCRs recognized epitopes lying outside the regions that are mutated in the B.1.351 and B.1.1.7 variants. The 56-69-year group was small, and its depth increase did not reach significance, likely because of low power. Because no samples from the day 14 peak response were available, repertoires could be characterized only after the peak T cell response.

The CDR3 regions of human TCRbeta chains were analyzed by immunosequencing. Processing in the source paper ran as follows. Repertoire TCRs were checked for matches against a reference library of SARS-CoV-2-specific TCRs that had been generated using the MIRA antigen-specificity platform. Breadth was defined as the fraction of unique TCRs that were SARS-CoV-2-associated. Depth was defined as the fraction of total T cells that were SARS-CoV-2-associated. Using the MIRA data, each spike-specific TCR was assigned both to the spike region to which the TCR was reactive and to a CD4 or CD8 class. Log10-transformed breadth and depth values were compared by one-way ANOVA with Sidak's multiple comparisons tests. In its TCRdb copy, this immuneACCESS table keeps in-frame sequences only and misses some clones. Where compared with another copy, unresolved V genes explain less than half of these, and the others have no known cause. The DNA was the basis for D and trimming; V, J and clone size are from that table. Recorded for this sample are 100,000 to 150,000 clones; more than 70% of them occurred a single time. 4.2% of the sample is in the top ten clones.

Reading the label with the study, this specimen's time point is: baseline before first vaccination. The vaccinee samples were drawn from two UK trials, COV001 and COV002, one of which was a single-blind randomized controlled phase 2/3 trial testing AZD1222 (ChAdOx1 nCoV-19) in healthy adults. For TCRbeta chain sequencing, PBMC samples were collected from trial participants at day 0 and at day 28 after the second dose. The TCR originated in an adult in good health. The sample consisted of peripheral blood, taken on day 0 of AZD1222 vaccination.

The CDR3 protein: CASSPGQAYSGNTIYF. In nucleotides, the sequence is TGTGCCAGCAGTCCGGGACAGGCCTACTCTGGAAACACCATATATTTT. The V gene is TRBV2 and the J gene is TRBJ1-3; TRBD1 fits 8 bases in the junction. The germline V gene provides CDR1 SNHLY and CDR2 FYNNEI. The V end gives up 5 bases and the J end 0 bases, leaving 6 bases in the junction not matched to a gene. From its cysteine to its phenylalanine, the CDR3 spans 16 amino acids. The entry retains the CDR3 DNA only, 48 bases that are in frame from base 1. Joined to the reference TRBV2 and TRBJ1-3 proteins, this CDR3 gives the full variable domain: EPEVTQTPSHQVTQMGQEVILRCVPISNHLYFYWYRQILGQKVEFLVSFYNNEISEKSEIFDDQFSVERPDGSNFTLKIRSTKLEDSAMYFCASSPGQAYSGNTIYFGEGSWLTVV.